This T cell receptor (beta chain) is drawn from a study of response to subunit inactivated influenza vaccine. There are many counts of this clonotype. Each CDR3 protein gets one entry after TCRdb re-called the RT-PCR reads with MiXCR. The sample has about 780,000 distinct CDR3 sequences, roughly 18% seen once. The starting material was PBMCs from blood, obtained roughly 5 days after vaccination. The clonotype comes from a man aged 50 or older who received an inactivated influenza vaccine.

The DNA of the CDR3 is TGCAGCGTTGACCTCGGGGGGCTCGACAATGAGCAGTTCTTC. Its translation is CSVDLGGLDNEQFF. The V gene is TRBV29-1, the J gene TRBJ2-1, with a possible D match to TRBD2 (7 bases). CDR1 SQVTM and CDR2 ANQGSEA come from the germline V gene. V gave up 3 bases and J gave up 5 bases, with 14 bases separating them. CDR3 length: 14 amino acids.